What follows are 12 T cell receptor beta chains derived from one specimen sequenced in a study of T-cell reconstitution after alpha-beta-depleted transplantation in children. Preparing the TCRbeta library involved the use of unique molecular identifiers. TCRdb reprocessed the PCR reads with MiXCR, giving one entry per CDR3 protein. The sample shows 200,000 or so distinct CDR3 sequences, 5.5% to 7% of them seen only once. The specimen was PBMCs, collected before TCRalphabeta/CD19-depleted stem cell transplant. The receptor set was obtained from a girl younger than two with combined immunodeficiency, due to receive a stem cell transplant.

The chain combines TRBV4-3 with TRBJ2-1, with 9 bases fitting TRBD2. V shed 2 bases and J 5 bases; nucleotides not matched to a gene: 7. This CDR3 region has 16 residues. Germline CDR1 LGHNA, CDR2 YSLEER. In DNA, the CDR3 is TGCGCCAGCAGCCAATACGCTAGCGGGGCCGACAATGAGCAGTTCTTC. It translates to CASSQYASGADNEQFF.

This clonotype came up many times. The chain employs TRBV12-3 or TRBV12-4 and TRBJ2-1; 7 bases align to TRBD2. V was pared by 8 bases and J by 3 bases, with 4 bases of the junction left unmatched. The CDR3 runs 13 residues. The CDR3 loop is CASGRGNYNEQFF. CDR3 coding DNA: TGTGCCAGCGGGAGGGGAAACTACAATGAGCAGTTCTTC.

In this sample, this clonotype turned up many times. V usage is TRBV29-1 and J usage is TRBJ1-3; the D gene is possibly TRBD1 (6 bases). The CDR3 totals 12 residues. Trimming stripped 7 bases from V and 4 bases from J, with 11 bases between. Germline-derived CDR1 and CDR2 are SQVTM and ANQGSEA. CDR3 sequence (DNA): TGCAGCGCACAGGGATTCGGAAACACCATATATTTT. Its protein product is CSAQGFGNTIYF.

This clonotype was counted many times. CDR3 nucleotide sequence: TGTGCCAGCAGCTTAGTAGGCCTTCTGACTAGCGGGAGAACCCTCTCCTACGAGCAGTACTTC. Translation: CASSLVGLLTSGRTLSYEQYF. This chain links TRBV11-3 with TRBJ2-7; 12 bases line up with TRBD2. V shed 1 base, J shed 0 bases, and the junction held 16 bases outside the gene matches. The CDR3 runs 21 residues. Germline V lookup: CDR1 SGHNT, CDR2 YENEEA.

The chain uses TRBV6-5 and TRBJ2-4; D gene unclear. The germline V and J ends were trimmed by 0 bases and 5 bases, with 11 bases remaining between them. The CDR3 consists of 15 residues. Per the germline V gene, CDR1 is MNHEY and CDR2 is SVGAGI. The CDR3 region is CASSYSSRTENIQYF. The CDR3 DNA is TGTGCCAGCAGTTACTCGAGTCGGACGGAAAACATTCAGTACTTC.

This clonotype came up many times. V is TRBV28 and J is TRBJ2-1; the match to TRBD2 covers 12 bases. The CDR3 runs to 14 residues. Trimming took 5 bases from V and 7 from J; bases not matched to a gene: 3. The germline V gene encodes CDR1 MDHEN and CDR2 SYDVKM. In DNA, the CDR3 is TGTGCCAGCAGTGTGCTAGCGGGAGGGAATGAGCAGTTCTTC. Encoded protein: CASSVLAGGNEQFF. The variable domain in full, completed from reference TRBV28 and TRBJ2-1, reads DVKVTQSSRYLVKRTGEKVFLECVQDMDHENMFWYRQDPGLGLRLIYFSYDVKMKEKGDIPEGYSVSREKKERFSLILESASTNQTSMYLCASSVLAGGNEQFFGPGTRLTVL.

This clonotype was counted many times. The chain employs TRBV20-1 and TRBJ1-2, with D hard to call. The germline V gene encodes CDR1 DFQATT and CDR2 SNEGSKA (reference sequence). The CDR3 sequence is 17 residues long. The ends were cut back, 0 bases at V and 4 bases at J, with 21 bases in the middle. CDR3 nucleotide sequence: TGCAGTGCTAGAGATCTGGTAGACGGTAGTTCACCCTATGGCTACACCTTC. Translation: CSARDLVDGSSPYGYTF.

This clonotype has at least ten counts. The rearrangement uses TRBV24-1 and TRBJ2-1; D possibly uses TRBD1 or TRBD2 (5 bases each). The germline V and J ends were trimmed by 3 bases and 1 base, with 6 bases remaining between them. CDR3 length: 14 amino acids. Germline CDR1 reads KGHDR; CDR2 reads SFDVKD. CDR3: CATSDGGSYNEQFF. CDR3 DNA: TGTGCCACCAGTGATGGGGGTTCCTACAATGAGCAGTTCTTC.

This clonotype was seen ten or more times. This chain connects TRBV3-1 to TRBJ2-3; 9 nucleotides agree with TRBD2. Germline CDR1 and CDR2: LGHDT and YNNKEL (reference sequence). The J segment lost 4 bases and the V segment lost 3 bases, leaving 5 bases of the junction unmatched. The CDR3 contains 15 residues. The CDR3 DNA sequence: TGTGCCAGCAGCCATGGAGCGGGAGGAGCAGATACGCAGTATTTT. The encoded protein is CASSHGAGGADTQYF.

This clonotype was seen many times. The gene calls are TRBV4-2 and TRBJ1-3; D is unclear. Germline CDR1 reads LGHNA; CDR2 reads YNFKEQ. This CDR3 spans 15 amino acids. Trimming cost V 0 bases and J 0 bases, with 6 bases left between them. For the CDR3, the DNA is TGTGCCAGCAGCCAAGAATACTACTCTGGAAACACCATATATTTT. This codes for CASSQEYYSGNTIYF.

At least ten counts were recorded for this clonotype. Written as DNA, the CDR3 is TGTGCCAGCAGTTCCGGGACAGGGATGCAGCCCCAGCATTTT. It is translated as CASSSGTGMQPQHF. V is TRBV7-9 and J is TRBJ1-5, with 9 bases matching TRBD1. The length of the CDR3 is 14 residues. V shed 6 bases, J shed 7 bases, and the junction held 7 bases outside the gene matches. CDR1 and CDR2 from the germline V gene are SEHNR and FQNEAQ (reference sequence).

This clonotype was observed many times. V and J are TRBV7-8 and TRBJ1-6; D gene ambiguous. CDR1 and CDR2 (germline): SGHVS, FQNEAQ. This CDR3 is 20 amino acids long. V was clipped by 3 bases and J by 7 bases, with 28 bases between them. The CDR3 region has the DNA TGTGCCAGCAGCTTGGTGACGGGCTACCTTAACCTTCAGATAAATTCACCCCTCCACTTT. Its protein is CASSLVTGYLNLQINSPLHF.